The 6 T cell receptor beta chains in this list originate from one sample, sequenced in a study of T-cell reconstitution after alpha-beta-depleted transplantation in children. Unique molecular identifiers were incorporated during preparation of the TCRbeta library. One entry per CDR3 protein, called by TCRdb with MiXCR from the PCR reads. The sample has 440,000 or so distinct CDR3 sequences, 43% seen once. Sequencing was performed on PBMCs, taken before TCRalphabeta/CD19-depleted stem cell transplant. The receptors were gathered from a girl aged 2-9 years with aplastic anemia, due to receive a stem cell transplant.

CDR3 sequence reads: CATSPGTTYEQYF. As DNA, the CDR3 is TGTGCCACCAGCCCGGGGACAACCTACGAGCAGTACTTC. The chain recombines TRBV15 with TRBJ2-7; weak D call: TRBD1 (6 bases). CDR1 LNHNV and CDR2 YYDKDF come from the germline V gene (reference sequence). Trimming removed 5 bases from V and 2 bases from J, with 10 bases in between. The CDR3 has 13 amino acids.

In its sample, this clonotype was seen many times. CDR3 amino acids: CSVEALTSGSKQFF. The CDR3, as DNA: TGCAGCGTTGAAGCCTTAACTAGCGGGAGTAAGCAGTTCTTC. The rearrangement links TRBV29-1 to TRBJ2-1; 11 bases line up with TRBD2. Germline values: CDR1 SQVTM, CDR2 ANQGSEA. The CDR3 spans 14 residues. The trim removed 1 base at V and 11 bases at J, leaving 7 bases unmatched.

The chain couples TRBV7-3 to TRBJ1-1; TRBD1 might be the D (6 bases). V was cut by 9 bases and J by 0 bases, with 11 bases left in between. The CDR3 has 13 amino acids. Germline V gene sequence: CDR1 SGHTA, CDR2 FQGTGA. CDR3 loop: CASKQGVNTEAFF. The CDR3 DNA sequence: TGTGCCAGTAAACAGGGTGTGAACACTGAAGCTTTCTTT.

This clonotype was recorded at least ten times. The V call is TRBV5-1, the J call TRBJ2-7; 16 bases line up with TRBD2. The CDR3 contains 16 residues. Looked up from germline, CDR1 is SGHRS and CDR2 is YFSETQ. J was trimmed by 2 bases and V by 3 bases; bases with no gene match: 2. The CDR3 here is CASSSGTSGRAYEQYF. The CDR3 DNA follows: TGCGCCAGCAGCTCCGGGACTAGCGGGAGGGCCTACGAGCAGTACTTC.

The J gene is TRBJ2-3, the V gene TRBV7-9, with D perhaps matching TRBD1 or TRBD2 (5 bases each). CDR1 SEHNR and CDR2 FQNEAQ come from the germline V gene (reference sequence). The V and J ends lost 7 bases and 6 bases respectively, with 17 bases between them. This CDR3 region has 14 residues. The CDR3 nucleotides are TGTGCCAGCACCCCAACGGGGACCTCTGATACGCAGTATTTT. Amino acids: CASTPTGTSDTQYF.

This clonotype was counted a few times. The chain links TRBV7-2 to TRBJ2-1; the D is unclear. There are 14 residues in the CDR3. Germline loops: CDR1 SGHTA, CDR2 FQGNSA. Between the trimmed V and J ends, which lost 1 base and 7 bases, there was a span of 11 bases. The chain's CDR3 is CASSLVSLVNEQFF. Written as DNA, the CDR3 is TGTGCCAGCAGCTTAGTCTCTTTAGTGAATGAGCAGTTCTTC.